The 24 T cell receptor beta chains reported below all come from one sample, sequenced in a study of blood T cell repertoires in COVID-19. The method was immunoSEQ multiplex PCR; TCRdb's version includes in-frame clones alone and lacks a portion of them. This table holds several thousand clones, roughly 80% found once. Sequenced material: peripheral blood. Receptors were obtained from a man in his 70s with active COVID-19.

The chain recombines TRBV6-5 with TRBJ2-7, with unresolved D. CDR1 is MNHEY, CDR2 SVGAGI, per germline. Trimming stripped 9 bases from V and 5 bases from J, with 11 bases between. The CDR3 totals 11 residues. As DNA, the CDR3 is TGTGCCAGTACCCTGGCCCACGAGCAGTACTTC. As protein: CASTLAHEQYF.

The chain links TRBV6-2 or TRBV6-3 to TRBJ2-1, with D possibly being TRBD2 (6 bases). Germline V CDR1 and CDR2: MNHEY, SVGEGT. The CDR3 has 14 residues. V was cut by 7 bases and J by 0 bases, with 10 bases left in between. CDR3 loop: CASNPGGSYNEQFF. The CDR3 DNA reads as TGTGCCAGCAACCCCGGGGGCTCCTACAATGAGCAGTTCTTC.

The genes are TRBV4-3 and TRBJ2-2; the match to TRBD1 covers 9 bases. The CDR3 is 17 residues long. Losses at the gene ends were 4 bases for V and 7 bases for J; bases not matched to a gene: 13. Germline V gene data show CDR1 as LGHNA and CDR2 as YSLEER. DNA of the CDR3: TGCGCCAGCAGCCTGCAGGGAGCGGACAGGGGCATCGGGGAGCTGTTTTTT. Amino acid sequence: CASSLQGADRGIGELFF.

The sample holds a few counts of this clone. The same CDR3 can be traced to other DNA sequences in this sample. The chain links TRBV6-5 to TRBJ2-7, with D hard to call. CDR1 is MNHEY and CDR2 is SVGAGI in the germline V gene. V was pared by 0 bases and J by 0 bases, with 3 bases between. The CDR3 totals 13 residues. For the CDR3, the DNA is TGTGCCAGCAGTTACTCCAGCTCCTACGAGCAGTACTTC. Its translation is CASSYSSSYEQYF.

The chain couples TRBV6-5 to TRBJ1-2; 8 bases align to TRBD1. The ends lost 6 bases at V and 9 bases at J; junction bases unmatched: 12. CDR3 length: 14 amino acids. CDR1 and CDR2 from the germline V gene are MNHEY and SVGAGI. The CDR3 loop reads CASRGGQGRYRYTF. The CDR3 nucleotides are TGTGCCAGCAGGGGTGGACAGGGTCGATACCGCTACACCTTC.

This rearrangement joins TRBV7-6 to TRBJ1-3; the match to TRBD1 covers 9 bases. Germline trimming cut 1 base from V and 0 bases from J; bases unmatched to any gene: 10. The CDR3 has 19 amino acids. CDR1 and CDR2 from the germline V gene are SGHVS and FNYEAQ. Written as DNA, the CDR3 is TGTGCCAGCAGCTTAGAGGGACAGGGTTTTTCCTACTCTGGAAACACCATATATTTT. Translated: CASSLEGQGFSYSGNTIYF.

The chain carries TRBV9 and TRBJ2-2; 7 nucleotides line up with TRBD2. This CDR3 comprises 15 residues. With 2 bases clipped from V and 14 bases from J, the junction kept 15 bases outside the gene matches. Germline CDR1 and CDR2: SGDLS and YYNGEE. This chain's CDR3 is CASSVKSAERDELFF. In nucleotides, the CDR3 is TGTGCCAGCAGCGTTAAAAGCGCGGAGCGGGACGAACTGTTTTTT.

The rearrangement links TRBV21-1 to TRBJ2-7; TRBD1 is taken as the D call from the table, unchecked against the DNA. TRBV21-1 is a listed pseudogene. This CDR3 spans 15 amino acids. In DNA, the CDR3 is TGTGCCAGCAGCGGACAGGGGGCGTCGCAGTACGAGCAGTACTTC. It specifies CASSGQGASQYEQYF.

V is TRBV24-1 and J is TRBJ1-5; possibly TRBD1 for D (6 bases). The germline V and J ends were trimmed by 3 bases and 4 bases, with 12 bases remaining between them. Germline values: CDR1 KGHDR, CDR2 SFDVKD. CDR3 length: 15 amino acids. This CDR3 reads CATSDPRGGNQPQHF. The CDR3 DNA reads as TGTGCCACCAGTGATCCCAGGGGTGGGAATCAGCCCCAGCATTTT.

The CDR3 DNA sequence: TGTGCCACAATGCCCCCGGGTGGCTCCTACGAGCAGTACTTC. Translation gives CATMPPGGSYEQYF. This chain links TRBV10-3 with TRBJ2-7; D unclear. Trimming removed 10 bases from V and 0 bases from J, with 16 bases in between. The CDR3 is made up of 14 amino acids. The V gene's germline CDR1 is ENHRY and CDR2 SYGVKD.

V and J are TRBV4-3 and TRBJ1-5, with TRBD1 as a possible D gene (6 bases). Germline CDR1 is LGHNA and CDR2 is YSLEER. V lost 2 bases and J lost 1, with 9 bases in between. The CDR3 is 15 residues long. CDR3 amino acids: CASSQLTGSNQPQHF. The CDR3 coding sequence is TGCGCCAGCAGCCAATTAACAGGGAGCAATCAGCCCCAGCATTTT.

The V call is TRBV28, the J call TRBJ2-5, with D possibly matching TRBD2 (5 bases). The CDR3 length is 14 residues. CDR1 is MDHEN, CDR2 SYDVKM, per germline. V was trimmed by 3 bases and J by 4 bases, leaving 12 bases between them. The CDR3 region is CASSLNGVRETQYF. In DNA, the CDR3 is TGTGCCAGCAGTTTGAACGGGGTCCGAGAGACCCAGTACTTC.

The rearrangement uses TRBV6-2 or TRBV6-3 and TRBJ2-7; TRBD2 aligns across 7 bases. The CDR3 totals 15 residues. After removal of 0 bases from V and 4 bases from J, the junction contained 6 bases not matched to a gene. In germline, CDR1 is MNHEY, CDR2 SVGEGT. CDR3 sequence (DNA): TGTGCCAGCAGTTACTCCAGCGGGACCCCATACGAGCAGTACTTC. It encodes CASSYSSGTPYEQYF.

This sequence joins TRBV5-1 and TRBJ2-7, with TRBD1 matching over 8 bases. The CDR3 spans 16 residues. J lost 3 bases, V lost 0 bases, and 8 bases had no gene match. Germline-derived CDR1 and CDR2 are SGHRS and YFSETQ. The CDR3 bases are TGCGCCAGCAGCTTGGCGACAGGGGCAAACCTCTACGAGCAGTACTTC. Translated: CASSLATGANLYEQYF. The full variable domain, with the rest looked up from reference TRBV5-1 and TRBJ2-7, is KAGVTQTPRYLIKTRGQQVTLSCSPISGHRSVSWYQQTPGQGLQFLFEYFSETQRNKGNFPGRFSGRQFSNSRSEMNVSTLELGDSALYLCASSLATGANLYEQYFGPGTRLTVT.

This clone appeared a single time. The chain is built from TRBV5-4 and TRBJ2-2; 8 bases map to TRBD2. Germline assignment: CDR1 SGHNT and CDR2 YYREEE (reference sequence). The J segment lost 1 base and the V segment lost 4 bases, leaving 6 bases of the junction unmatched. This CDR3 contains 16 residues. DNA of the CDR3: TGTGCCAGCAGCCCGGGGGGGTTGGGGAACACCGGGGAGCTGTTTTTT. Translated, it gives CASSPGGLGNTGELFF. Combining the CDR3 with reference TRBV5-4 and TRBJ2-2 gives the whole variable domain ETGVTQSPTHLIKTRGQQVTLRCSSQSGHNTVSWYQQALGQGPQFIFQYYREEENGRGNFPPRFSGLQFPNYSSELNVNALELDDSALYLCASSPGGLGNTGELFFGEGSRLTVL.

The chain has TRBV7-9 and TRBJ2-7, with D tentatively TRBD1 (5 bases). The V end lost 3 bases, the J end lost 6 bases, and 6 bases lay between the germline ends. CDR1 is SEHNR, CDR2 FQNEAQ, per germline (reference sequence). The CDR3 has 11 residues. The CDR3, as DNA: TGTGCCAGCAGCTTCCAGGGCGAGCAGTACTTC. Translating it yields CASSFQGEQYF.

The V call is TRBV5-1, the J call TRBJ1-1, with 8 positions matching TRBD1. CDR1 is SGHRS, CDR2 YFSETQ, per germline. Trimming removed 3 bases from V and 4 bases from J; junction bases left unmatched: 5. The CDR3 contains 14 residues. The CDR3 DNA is TGCGCCAGCAGCTCCCGGGACAGGAGCACTGAAGCTTTCTTT. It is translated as CASSSRDRSTEAFF.

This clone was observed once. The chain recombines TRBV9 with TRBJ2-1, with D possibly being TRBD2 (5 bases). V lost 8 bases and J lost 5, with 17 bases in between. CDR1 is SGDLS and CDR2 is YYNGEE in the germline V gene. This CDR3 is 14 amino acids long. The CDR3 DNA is TGTGCCAGTAATCCTAGCCTTCAGAACAATGAGCAGTTCTTC. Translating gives CASNPSLQNNEQFF. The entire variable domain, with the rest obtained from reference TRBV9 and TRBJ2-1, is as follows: DSGVTQTPKHLITATGQRVTLRCSPRSGDLSVYWYQQSLDQGLQFLIQYYNGEERAKGNILERFSAQQFPDLHSELNLSSLELGDSALYFCASNPSLQNNEQFFGPGTRLTVL.

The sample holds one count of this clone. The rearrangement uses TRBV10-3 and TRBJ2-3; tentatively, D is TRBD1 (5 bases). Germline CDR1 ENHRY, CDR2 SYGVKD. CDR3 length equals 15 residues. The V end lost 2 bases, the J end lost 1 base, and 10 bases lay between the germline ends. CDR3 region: CAISEPGSGTDTQYF. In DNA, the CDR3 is TGTGCCATCAGTGAGCCAGGGTCGGGCACAGATACGCAGTATTTT.

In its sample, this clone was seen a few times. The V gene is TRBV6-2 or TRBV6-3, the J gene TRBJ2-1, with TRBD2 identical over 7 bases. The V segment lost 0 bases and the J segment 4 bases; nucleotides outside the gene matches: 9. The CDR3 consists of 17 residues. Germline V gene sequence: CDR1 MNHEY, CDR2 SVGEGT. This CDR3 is CASSYSPPSGIYNEQFF. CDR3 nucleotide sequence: TGTGCCAGCAGTTACTCGCCTCCCAGCGGGATATACAATGAGCAGTTCTTC.

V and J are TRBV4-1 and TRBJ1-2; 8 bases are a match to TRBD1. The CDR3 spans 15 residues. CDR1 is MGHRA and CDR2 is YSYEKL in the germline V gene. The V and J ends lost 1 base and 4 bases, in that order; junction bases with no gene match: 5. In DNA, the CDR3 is TGCGCCAGCAGCCAAGCTACGACAGGGGTCTATGGCTACACCTTC. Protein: CASSQATTGVYGYTF.

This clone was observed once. CDR3 residues: CASSQGQGGEKLFF. The CDR3 DNA follows: TGTGCCAGCAGCCAGGGACAGGGTGGCGAAAAACTGTTTTTT. The chain combines TRBV7-9 with TRBJ1-4; the match to TRBD1 covers 9 bases. CDR3 length equals 14 residues. J lost 8 bases, V lost 5 bases, and 6 bases had no gene match. Germline lookup yields CDR1 SEHNR and CDR2 FQNEAQ (reference sequence). Full variable domain (rest looked up from reference TRBV7-9 and TRBJ1-4): DTGVSQNPRHKITKRGQNVTFRCDPISEHNRLYWYRQTLGQGPEFLTYFQNEAQLEKSRLLSDRFSAERPKGSFSTLEIQRTEQGDSAMYLCASSQGQGGEKLFFGSGTQLSVL.

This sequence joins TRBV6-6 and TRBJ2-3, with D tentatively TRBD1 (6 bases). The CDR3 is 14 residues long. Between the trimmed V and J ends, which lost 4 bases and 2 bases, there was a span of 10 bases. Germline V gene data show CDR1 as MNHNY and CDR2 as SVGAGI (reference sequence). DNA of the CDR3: TGTGCCAGCAGTTTACAGGGTTCCACAGATACGCAGTATTTT. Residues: CASSLQGSTDTQYF.

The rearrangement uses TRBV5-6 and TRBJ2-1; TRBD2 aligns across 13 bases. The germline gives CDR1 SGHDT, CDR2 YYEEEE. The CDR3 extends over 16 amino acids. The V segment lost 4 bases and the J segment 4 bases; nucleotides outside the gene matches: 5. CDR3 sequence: CASSRTTSGGYNEQFF. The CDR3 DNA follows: TGTGCCAGCAGCCGTACGACTAGCGGGGGGTACAATGAGCAGTTCTTC. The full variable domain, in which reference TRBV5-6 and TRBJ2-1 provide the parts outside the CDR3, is DAGVTQSPTHLIKTRGQQVTLRCSPKSGHDTVSWYQQALGQGPQFIFQYYEEEERQRGNFPDRFSGHQFPNYSSELNVNALLLGDSALYLCASSRTTSGGYNEQFFGPGTRLTVL.